This T cell receptor (beta chain) was recorded in a study of technical replicates of blood from a few donors. The protocol was immunoSEQ multiplex PCR, while the TCRdb copy is restricted to in-frame clones and leaves out a portion. This table has tens of thousands of clones, 95% to 98% appearing once. Trimming left V 7 bases short and J 3 bases short, with 7 bases between. CDR3 length: 11 residues. Germline V gives CDR1 DFQATT, CDR2 SNEGSKA (reference sequence). The J gene is TRBJ2-1, the V gene TRBV20-1, with D unresolved. The origin of this receptor is a human donor in good health. The sequencing sample was made of T cells isolated from PBMCs. The CDR3, as DNA: TGCAGTGGGCAGCGCTACAATGAGCAGTTCTTC. Protein: CSGQRYNEQFF.